What follows are 23 T cell receptor beta chains derived from one specimen sequenced in a study of cytomegalovirus exposure and HLA in healthy donors. Sequencing was performed with immunoSEQ multiplex PCR; in TCRdb, only in-frame clones are kept and a portion is missing. The sample yields 150,000 to 200,000 clones, roughly 91% seen once. The specimen sequenced was PBMCs. The receptor source for this set is a man between 18 and 29 years old in good health and CMV-seropositive.

This chain links TRBV9 with TRBJ1-5, with TRBD1 as a possible D gene (5 bases). CDR3 length equals 14 residues. In germline, CDR1 is SGDLS, CDR2 YYNGEE. Between the trimmed V and J ends, which lost 3 bases and 2 bases, there was a span of 9 bases. The CDR3 protein is CASSEGAGNQPQHF. The CDR3 DNA is TGTGCCAGCAGCGAAGGGGCAGGCAATCAGCCCCAGCATTTT.

V usage is TRBV19 and J usage is TRBJ1-2, with 7 bases fitting TRBD1. The CDR3 consists of 14 residues. CDR1 and CDR2 (germline): LNHDA, SQIVND (reference sequence). V was pared by 3 bases and J by 7 bases, with 8 bases of the junction left unmatched. This CDR3 reads CASSMTGFAFGYTF. The CDR3 nucleotides read TGTGCCAGTAGTATGACAGGGTTTGCTTTTGGCTACACCTTC.

J is TRBJ2-1 and V is TRBV11-2, with 7 bases that match TRBD1. Trimming cost V 0 bases and J 4 bases; bases outside gene matches: 6. CDR1 and CDR2 (germline): SGHAT, FQNNGV. The CDR3 is 16 amino acids. The CDR3 sequence is CASSLERQGRYNEQFF. Written as DNA, the CDR3 is TGTGCCAGCAGCTTAGAACGACAGGGTCGGTACAATGAGCAGTTCTTC.

DNA for the CDR3: TGTGCCAGCAGCCAAGGGACTAGCGGGAGCTCCTACGAGCAGTACTTC. It translates to CASSQGTSGSSYEQYF. The chain combines TRBV4-2 with TRBJ2-7, with TRBD2 matching 13 bases. J gave up 0 bases and V 1 base, and 0 bases lay outside the gene matches. The CDR3 is 16 residues long. Germline V gives CDR1 LGHNA, CDR2 YNFKEQ.

The chain uses TRBV30 and TRBJ2-3; 8 bases align to TRBD2. The V gene's germline CDR1 is GTSNPN and CDR2 SVGIG (reference sequence). This CDR3 has 15 amino acids. Trimming took 2 bases from V and 5 from J; bases not matched to a gene: 9. This chain's CDR3 is CAWSLIAGNRDTQYF. The CDR3 DNA reads as TGTGCCTGGAGTCTGATAGCGGGAAACCGAGATACGCAGTATTTT. The whole variable domain, remainder taken from reference TRBV30 and TRBJ2-3, is SQTIHQWPATLVQPVGSPLSLECTVEGTSNPNLYWYRQAAGRGLQLLFYSVGIGQISSEVPQNLSASRPQDRQFILSSKKLLLSDSGFYLCAWSLIAGNRDTQYFGPGTRLTVL.

The rearrangement links TRBV5-1 to TRBJ2-1; 7 nucleotides agree with TRBD2. V was clipped by 0 bases and J by 7 bases; unmatched bases: 7. The germline CDR1 and CDR2 sequences are SGHRS and YFSETQ. The CDR3 length is 15 residues. The CDR3 spells CASSLGGGPSNEQFF. The CDR3 DNA reads as TGCGCCAGCAGCTTGGGGGGAGGGCCTTCGAATGAGCAGTTCTTC.

The chain joins TRBV7-9 to TRBJ2-1; perhaps TRBD2 as D (5 bases). CDR1 is SEHNR and CDR2 is FQNEAQ in the germline V gene (reference sequence). V lost 4 bases and J 9 bases, leaving 16 bases between the germline ends. The CDR3 is made up of 14 amino acids. Here the CDR3 reads CASSSGPGVGEQFF. In DNA, the CDR3 is TGTGCCAGCAGCTCAGGACCCGGGGTGGGTGAGCAGTTCTTC.

For the CDR3, the DNA is TGTGCCAGCGGGAGGACAGGGACGAACACTGAAGCTTTCTTT. This translates into CASGRTGTNTEAFF. The chain links TRBV25-1 to TRBJ1-1; TRBD1 aligns across 8 bases. From germline, CDR1 is MGHDK and CDR2 SYGVNS. CDR3 size: 14 residues. The junction had 6 bases not matched to a gene; V was cut back by 8 bases and J by 1 base. Supplemented by reference TRBV25-1 and TRBJ1-1, the full variable domain reads EADIYQTPRYLVIGTGKKITLECSQTMGHDKMYWYQQDPGMELHLIHYSYGVNSTEKGDLSSESTVSRIRTEHFPLTLESARPSHTSQYLCASGRTGTNTEAFFGQGTRLTVV.

The chain is built from TRBV5-3 and TRBJ1-1; 10 positions match TRBD1. TRBV5-3 is labeled an ORF, and its function is uncertain. This CDR3 contains 14 residues. Trimming removed 4 bases from V and 6 bases from J; junction bases left unmatched: 6. The CDR3 DNA follows: TGTGCCAGAAGCCACCGGGACAGGGGCCCTGAAGCTTTCTTT. It codes for CARSHRDRGPEAFF.

The V call is TRBV21-1, the J call TRBJ1-4. TRBV21-1 is annotated as a pseudogene. This CDR3 is 13 amino acids long. The CDR3 DNA sequence: TGTGCCAGCAACCGGGGGGTTCGGGAAAAACTGTTTTTT. Translated, it gives CASNRGVREKLFF.

V and J are TRBV19 and TRBJ1-1, with 8 bases aligning to TRBD1. V lost 10 bases and J lost 5; bases outside the gene matches: 9. Germline V CDR1 and CDR2: LNHDA, SQIVND (reference sequence). The CDR3 covers 13 residues. The CDR3 DNA reads TGTGCCACCTCGACAGGGGATTGGACTGAAGCTTTCTTT. Its protein is CATSTGDWTEAFF. Together with reference TRBV19 and TRBJ1-1, the CDR3 gives the full variable domain: DGGITQSPKYLFRKEGQNVTLSCEQNLNHDAMYWYRQDPGQGLRLIYYSQIVNDFQKGDIAEGYSVSREKKESFPLTVTSAQKNPTAFYLCATSTGDWTEAFFGQGTRLTVV.

This clone was seen a single time. V and J are TRBV5-1 and TRBJ2-1; TRBD2 aligns across 11 bases. Trimming took 4 bases from V and 3 from J; bases not matched to a gene: 6. This CDR3 is 16 amino acids long. Looked up from germline, CDR1 is SGHRS and CDR2 is YFSETQ. In DNA, the CDR3 is TGCGCCAGCAGCGGGGGGACTAGCGGAGTCTACAATGAGCAGTTCTTC. Translating gives CASSGGTSGVYNEQFF.

The chain couples TRBV5-1 to TRBJ2-3, with TRBD2 matching over 11 bases. Looked up from germline, CDR1 is SGHRS and CDR2 is YFSETQ. V lost 2 bases, J lost 3 bases, and 5 bases stayed unmatched. This CDR3 contains 16 residues. The CDR3 nucleotides are TGCGCCAGCAGCTTCTCGATAGCGGGAGGGACAGATACGCAGTATTTT. Translated, it gives CASSFSIAGGTDTQYF.

In this sample, this clone turned up once. The V and J genes are TRBV7-6 and TRBJ2-7; tentative D call: TRBD2 (6 bases). The V end lost 1 base, the J end lost 2 bases, and 9 bases lay between the germline ends. Germline V gene lookup returns CDR1 SGHVS and CDR2 FNYEAQ. The CDR3 consists of 14 residues. For the CDR3, the DNA is TGTGCCAGCAGCTTAGGCGGGACCCCCTACGAGCAGTACTTC. Translated, it gives CASSLGGTPYEQYF.

The chain has TRBV19 and TRBJ2-1; D is perhaps TRBD2 (6 bases). The CDR3 is made up of 15 amino acids. Germline V gives CDR1 LNHDA, CDR2 SQIVND (reference sequence). Trimming shortened V by 7 bases and J by 9 bases, and 22 bases separated the two germline ends. The CDR3 sequence: CASTDVQGGVGEQFF. The DNA of the CDR3 is TGTGCCAGTACCGATGTGCAAGGCGGGGTGGGTGAGCAGTTCTTC.

The DNA of the CDR3 is TGCAGCGTTTTACAGGGGGCTGGGGCCAACGTCCTGACTTTC. Protein sequence: CSVLQGAGANVLTF. This chain joins TRBV29-1 and TRBJ2-6; 8 nucleotides match TRBD1. The CDR3 contains 14 residues. Germline V CDR1 and CDR2: SQVTM, ANQGSEA. Losses at the gene ends were 5 bases for V and 2 bases for J; bases not matched to a gene: 2.

The chain joins TRBV5-4 to TRBJ2-1; 11 nucleotides align to TRBD2. V lost 0 bases, J lost 8 bases, and 7 bases stayed unmatched. Looked up from germline, CDR1 is SGHNT and CDR2 is YYREEE (reference sequence). The CDR3 extends over 16 amino acids. The CDR3 sequence: CASSLAHTSGSDEQFF. In nucleotides, the CDR3 is TGTGCCAGCAGCTTGGCCCATACTAGCGGGAGCGATGAGCAGTTCTTC.

The sample holds a few counts of this clone. DNA for the CDR3: TGTGCCAGCAGTGAAGCCGGAGCTCAGCCCCAGCATTTT. Its protein product is CASSEAGAQPQHF. The V gene is TRBV2, the J gene TRBJ1-5; D unresolved. The germline V gene has CDR1 SNHLY and CDR2 FYNNEI. The CDR3 totals 13 residues. Deletions cut 0 bases from V and 6 bases from J, with 6 bases between. The full variable domain, rest sourced from reference TRBV2 and TRBJ1-5, is EPEVTQTPSHQVTQMGQEVILRCVPISNHLYFYWYRQILGQKVEFLVSFYNNEISEKSEIFDDQFSVERPDGSNFTLKIRSTKLEDSAMYFCASSEAGAQPQHFGDGTRLSIL.

The chain uses TRBV25-1 and TRBJ2-7, with D maybe TRBD2 (6 bases). This CDR3 region has 14 residues. Trimming took 1 base from V and 0 from J, leaving 7 bases between them. CDR1 is MGHDK and CDR2 is SYGVNS in the germline V gene. The DNA for the CDR3 is TGTGCCAGCAGTGAATCCGGGAGCTCCTACGAGCAGTACTTC. Amino acid sequence: CASSESGSSYEQYF.

The chain's CDR3 is CAISFTEMGLARGGLGETQYF. CDR3 coding DNA: TGTGCCATCAGCTTCACCGAGATGGGTCTAGCGAGGGGGGGCCTCGGAGAGACCCAGTACTTC. The chain links TRBV10-3 to TRBJ2-5; D perhaps matches TRBD2 (7 bases). Trimming removed 6 bases at V and 4 bases at J, with 36 bases between. The CDR3 runs 21 residues. Germline loops: CDR1 ENHRY, CDR2 SYGVKD.

The chain recombines TRBV4-2 with TRBJ2-1; D remains ambiguous. In germline, CDR1 is LGHNA, CDR2 YNFKEQ. CDR3 length: 16 amino acids. Deletions cut 0 bases from V and 1 base from J, with 10 bases between. As DNA, the CDR3 is TGTGCCAGCAGCCAAGAGGCTGGTTTATCCTACAATGAGCAGTTCTTC. It translates to CASSQEAGLSYNEQFF.

CDR3 sequence (DNA): TGTGCTAGCCAGGGCCCTACGAATGAGCAGTTCTTC. Amino acid sequence: CASQGPTNEQFF. This rearrangement joins TRBV12-5 to TRBJ2-1; D is possibly TRBD1 (5 bases). Trimming left V 9 bases short and J 7 bases short, with 13 bases between. Looked up from germline, CDR1 is LGHNT and CDR2 is FRNRAP. This CDR3 is built from 12 residues.

The V call is TRBV2, the J call TRBJ1-4; weak D call: TRBD1 (5 bases). V was cut by 3 bases and J by 11 bases, with 7 bases left in between. The CDR3 has 11 residues. Germline V gene sequence: CDR1 SNHLY, CDR2 FYNNEI. The CDR3 nucleotides read TGTGCCAGCAGTGAGACAGACAAACTGTTTTTT. Protein product: CASSETDKLFF.